A selection of T cell receptor beta chains follows, all from one sample in a study of T cell changes during pregnancy in multiple sclerosis. The method was immunoSEQ multiplex PCR; TCRdb's version includes in-frame clones alone and lacks a portion of them. Here the sample spans around 96,000 clones, approximately 93% being singletons. The source was peripheral blood, collected after pregnancy. These receptors all stem from a female donor in good health, enrolled as a control in a pregnancy study. Each CDR3 is given without its conserved first and last residue. D genes are given only for firm matches. Not every row has a clone size; where given, it reads once, few, many or a size class.

CDR3aa,abundance,v_gene,d_gene,j_gene
ASNRQGFTGELF,.,TRBV7-8,.,TRBJ2-2
ASRSGSPPHEQF,.,TRBV5-1,.,TRBJ2-1
ASSRDRSTDTQY,once,TRBV11-2,TRBD1,TRBJ2-3
ASSELAGVDTQY,.,TRBV6-1,TRBD2,TRBJ2-3
ASSPQGGSSPYGYT,.,TRBV14,.,TRBJ1-2
ASSPGLAGGQETQY,.,TRBV5-1,TRBD2,TRBJ2-5
ASSLNPSTTDTQY,.,TRBV11-2,.,TRBJ2-3
ASSFSAAGGFNEKLF,once,TRBV28,TRBD1,TRBJ1-4
ASSLVGSGEQY,.,TRBV7-9,.,TRBJ2-7
ASRQTSSEYGEQF,few,TRBV2,.,TRBJ2-1
ASSQGTGGSDTQY,.,TRBV14,TRBD1,TRBJ2-3
ASSLGVGKEKLF,.,TRBV5-5,.,TRBJ1-4
ASSLYASGNTYEQY,.,TRBV5-1,TRBD2,TRBJ2-7
ASSLSKGAGTEAF,.,TRBV18,.,TRBJ1-1
ASSLAGPLPQETQY,.,TRBV5-1,.,TRBJ2-5
ASSVSGQGSETQY,.,TRBV9,TRBD1,TRBJ2-5
ASSLAGTGQEKLF,.,TRBV5-1,TRBD1,TRBJ1-4
ASSHVSDQPQH,.,TRBV5-8,.,TRBJ1-5
ASRSQGSSYEQY,.,TRBV2,.,TRBJ2-7
ASSFGAGGISETQY,.,TRBV27,TRBD2,TRBJ2-5
ASSSGSGNQPQH,.,TRBV27,.,TRBJ1-5
AISEGIDRGRRTDTQY,.,TRBV10-3,TRBD1,TRBJ2-3
ASRRGGSGYT,.,TRBV9,.,TRBJ1-2
ASTSGQGTDTQY,.,TRBV25-1,TRBD1,TRBJ2-3
ASSYTGTGRYEQY,.,TRBV6-6,TRBD1,TRBJ2-7
ASSLRFDRDYGYT,.,TRBV7-8,TRBD1,TRBJ1-2
ASGTAHYGYT,.,TRBV30,TRBD1,TRBJ1-2
ASSAGMGTGELF,.,TRBV6-4,.,TRBJ2-2
ASSGTSGLSYNEQF,.,TRBV28,TRBD2,TRBJ2-1
ASRDRGLVGELF,.,TRBV5-8,TRBD1,TRBJ2-2
AIGRGGETQY,once,TRBV10-3,.,TRBJ2-5
ASSLVTGLDIQY,.,TRBV28,TRBD1,TRBJ2-4
ASSFVGSYEQY,.,TRBV27,.,TRBJ2-7
ASSTDSDNEQF,once,TRBV28,.,TRBJ2-1
ASSERGTGRNQPQH,.,TRBV2,TRBD1,TRBJ1-5
ASSNVAGGETQY,.,TRBV19,TRBD2,TRBJ2-5
ASRPDGAYEQY,.,TRBV28,.,TRBJ2-7
ASSLASGRYEQY,.,TRBV27,TRBD2,TRBJ2-7
ASSSKLAGLYEQY,.,TRBV27,TRBD2,TRBJ2-7
ASSQTGRPYNEQF,once,TRBV4-1,.,TRBJ2-1
ASRQGTGDQPQH,.,TRBV6-6,TRBD1,TRBJ1-5
ASSLGRADSSYEQY,.,TRBV5-1,.,TRBJ2-7
ASSQEGSGAYEQY,.,TRBV4-2,.,TRBJ2-7
ASSPGTGEGYEQY,.,TRBV5-6,TRBD1,TRBJ2-7
ASSLRGGGGPEAF,.,TRBV28,.,TRBJ1-1
SVVRGRTEAF,few,TRBV29-1,.,TRBJ1-1
ASSWGQDSGNTIY,.,TRBV4-1,TRBD1,TRBJ1-3
ASSGGALNTEAF,once,TRBV7-2,.,TRBJ1-1
ASGEYSGEQY,.,TRBV6-5,.,TRBJ2-7
ASSLLGTGGGYT,.,TRBV5-1,TRBD1,TRBJ1-2
ASSLDGRYNEQF,.,TRBV7-9,.,TRBJ2-1
AWSGGGLGETQY,.,TRBV30,TRBD2,TRBJ2-5
ASRDKGMNTEAF,.,TRBV6-1,.,TRBJ1-1
ASSSLAGKTQY,.,TRBV5-1,TRBD2,TRBJ2-5
ASSLLTDINEKLF,.,TRBV27,.,TRBJ1-4
ASSPTGSPYEQY,.,TRBV19,.,TRBJ2-7
ASGASPTGDKGQPQH,.,TRBV18,TRBD1,TRBJ1-5
ASSAATGDTQY,.,TRBV9,.,TRBJ2-3
ASSTGLIYNEQF,.,TRBV11-2,.,TRBJ2-1